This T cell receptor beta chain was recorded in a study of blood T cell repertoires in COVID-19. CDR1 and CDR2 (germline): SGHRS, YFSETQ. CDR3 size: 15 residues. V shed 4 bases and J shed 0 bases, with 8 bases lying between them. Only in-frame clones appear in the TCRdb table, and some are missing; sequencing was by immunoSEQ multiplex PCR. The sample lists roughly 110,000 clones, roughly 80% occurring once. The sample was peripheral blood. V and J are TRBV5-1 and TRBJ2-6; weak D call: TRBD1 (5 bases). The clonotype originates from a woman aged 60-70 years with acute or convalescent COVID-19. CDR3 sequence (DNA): TGCGCCAGCAGCCCCGACAGCTCTGGGGCCAACGTCCTGACTTTC. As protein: CASSPDSSGANVLTF.